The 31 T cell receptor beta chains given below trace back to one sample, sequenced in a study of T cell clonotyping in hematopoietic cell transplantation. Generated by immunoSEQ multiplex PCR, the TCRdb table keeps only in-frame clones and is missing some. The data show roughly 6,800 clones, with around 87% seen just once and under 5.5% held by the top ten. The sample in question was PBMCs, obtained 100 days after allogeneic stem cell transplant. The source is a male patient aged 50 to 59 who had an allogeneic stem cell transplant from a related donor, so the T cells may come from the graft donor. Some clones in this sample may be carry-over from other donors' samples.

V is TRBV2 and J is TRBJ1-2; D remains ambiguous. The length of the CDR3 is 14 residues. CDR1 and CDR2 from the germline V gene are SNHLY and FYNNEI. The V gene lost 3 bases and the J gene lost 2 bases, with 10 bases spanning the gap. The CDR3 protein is CASSDVRENYGYTF. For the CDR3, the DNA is TGTGCCAGCAGTGATGTGAGAGAGAACTATGGCTACACCTTC.

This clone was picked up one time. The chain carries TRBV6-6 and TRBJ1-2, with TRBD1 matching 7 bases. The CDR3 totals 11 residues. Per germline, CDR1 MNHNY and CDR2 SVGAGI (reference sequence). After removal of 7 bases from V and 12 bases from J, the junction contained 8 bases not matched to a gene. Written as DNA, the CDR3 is TGTGCCAGCACGACAGGGTTTTTCAACACCTTC. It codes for CASTTGFFNTF.

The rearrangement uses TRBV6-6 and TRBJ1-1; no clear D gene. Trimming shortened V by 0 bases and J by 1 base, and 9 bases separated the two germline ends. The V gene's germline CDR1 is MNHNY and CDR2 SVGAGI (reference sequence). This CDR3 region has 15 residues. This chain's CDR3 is CASSYSMYQNTEAFF. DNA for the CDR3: TGTGCCAGCAGTTACTCGATGTATCAGAACACTGAAGCTTTCTTT.

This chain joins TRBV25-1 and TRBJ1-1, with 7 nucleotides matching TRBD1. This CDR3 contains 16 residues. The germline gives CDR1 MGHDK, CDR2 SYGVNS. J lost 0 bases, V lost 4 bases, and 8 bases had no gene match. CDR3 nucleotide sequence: TGTGCCAGCAGTGTGCGGGACAGCCGAATGAACACTGAAGCTTTCTTT. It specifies CASSVRDSRMNTEAFF.

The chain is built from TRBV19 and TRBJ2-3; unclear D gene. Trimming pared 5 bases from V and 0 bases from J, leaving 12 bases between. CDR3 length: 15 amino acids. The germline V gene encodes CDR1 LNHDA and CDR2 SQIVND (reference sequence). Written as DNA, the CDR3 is TGTGCCAGTAGTCTAGGTTCCCCTAGCACAGATACGCAGTATTTT. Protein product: CASSLGSPSTDTQYF.

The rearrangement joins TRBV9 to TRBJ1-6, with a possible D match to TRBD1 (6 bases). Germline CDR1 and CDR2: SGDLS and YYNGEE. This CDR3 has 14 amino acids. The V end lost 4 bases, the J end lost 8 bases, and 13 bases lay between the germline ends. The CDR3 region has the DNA TGTGCCAGCAGCCTCAGGACAGAAGATTCACCCCTCCACTTT. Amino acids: CASSLRTEDSPLHF.

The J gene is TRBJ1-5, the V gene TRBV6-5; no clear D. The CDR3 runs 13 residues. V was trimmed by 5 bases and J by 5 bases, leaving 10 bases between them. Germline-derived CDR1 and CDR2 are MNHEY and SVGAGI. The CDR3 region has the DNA TGTGCCAGCAGTCCTGCCTTATATCAGCCCCAGCATTTT. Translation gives CASSPALYQPQHF.

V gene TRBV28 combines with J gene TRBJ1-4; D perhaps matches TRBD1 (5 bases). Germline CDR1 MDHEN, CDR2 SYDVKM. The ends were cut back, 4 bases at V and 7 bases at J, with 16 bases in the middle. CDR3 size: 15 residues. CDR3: CASSSGGVLSEKLFF. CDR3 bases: TGTGCCAGCAGTTCCGGAGGGGTGCTAAGTGAAAAACTGTTTTTT. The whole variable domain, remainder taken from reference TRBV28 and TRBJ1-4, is DVKVTQSSRYLVKRTGEKVFLECVQDMDHENMFWYRQDPGLGLRLIYFSYDVKMKEKGDIPEGYSVSREKKERFSLILESASTNQTSMYLCASSSGGVLSEKLFFGSGTQLSVL.

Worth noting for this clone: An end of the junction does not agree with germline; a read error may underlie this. The CDR3 bases are TGCAGCGTTAGGGCCCAATCCTACAACGAGCAGTTCTTC. Translating it yields CSVRAQSYNEQFF. V gene TRBV29-1 combines with J gene TRBJ2-1, with D uncertain. CDR3 length equals 13 residues. Germline lookup yields CDR1 SQVTM and CDR2 ANQGSEA.

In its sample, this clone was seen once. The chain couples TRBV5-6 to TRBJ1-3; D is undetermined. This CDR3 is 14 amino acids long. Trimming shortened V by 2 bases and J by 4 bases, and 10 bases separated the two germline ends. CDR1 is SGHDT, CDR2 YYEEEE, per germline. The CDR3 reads CASSLKGTGNTIYF. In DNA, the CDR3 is TGTGCCAGCAGCTTAAAGGGTACGGGAAACACCATATATTTT.

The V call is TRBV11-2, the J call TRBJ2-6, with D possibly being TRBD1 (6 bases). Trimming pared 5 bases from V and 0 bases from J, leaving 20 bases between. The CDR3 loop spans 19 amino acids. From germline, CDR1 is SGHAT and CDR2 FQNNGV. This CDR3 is CASSTGQLEGSSGANVLTF. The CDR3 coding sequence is TGTGCCAGCAGCACCGGACAGCTTGAAGGATCCTCTGGGGCCAACGTCCTGACTTTC.

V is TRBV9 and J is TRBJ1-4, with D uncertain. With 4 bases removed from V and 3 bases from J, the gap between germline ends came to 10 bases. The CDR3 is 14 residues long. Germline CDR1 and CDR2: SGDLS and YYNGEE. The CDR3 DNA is TGTGCCAGCAGCCCTTCCACTGCTAATGAAAAACTGTTTTTT. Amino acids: CASSPSTANEKLFF. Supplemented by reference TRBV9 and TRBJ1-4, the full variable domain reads DSGVTQTPKHLITATGQRVTLRCSPRSGDLSVYWYQQSLDQGLQFLIQYYNGEERAKGNILERFSAQQFPDLHSELNLSSLELGDSALYFCASSPSTANEKLFFGSGTQLSVL.

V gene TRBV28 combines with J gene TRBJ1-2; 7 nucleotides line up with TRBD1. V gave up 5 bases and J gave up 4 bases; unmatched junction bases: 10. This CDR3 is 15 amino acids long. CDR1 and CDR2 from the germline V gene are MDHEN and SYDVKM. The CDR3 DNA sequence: TGTGCCAGCAGTCCTACCCTTTACAGGGGCTATGGCTACACCTTC. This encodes CASSPTLYRGYGYTF.

CDR3 bases: TGTGCCAGCAGCCCGGGGACTAGCGGGTACTCAGATACGCAGTATTTT. Protein product: CASSPGTSGYSDTQYF. J is TRBJ2-3 and V is TRBV11-3; 12 nucleotides align to TRBD2. Per germline, CDR1 SGHNT and CDR2 YENEEA. V was pared by 5 bases and J by 4 bases, with 7 bases of the junction left unmatched. CDR3 length: 16 amino acids.

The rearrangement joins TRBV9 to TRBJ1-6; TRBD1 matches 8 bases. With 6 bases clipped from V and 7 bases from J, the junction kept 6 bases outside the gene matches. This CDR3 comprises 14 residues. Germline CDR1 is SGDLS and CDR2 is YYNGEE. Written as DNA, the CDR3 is TGTGCCAGCAACTCAGGACAGGGAAATTCACCCCTCCACTTT. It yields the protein CASNSGQGNSPLHF. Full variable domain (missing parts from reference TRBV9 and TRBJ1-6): DSGVTQTPKHLITATGQRVTLRCSPRSGDLSVYWYQQSLDQGLQFLIQYYNGEERAKGNILERFSAQQFPDLHSELNLSSLELGDSALYFCASNSGQGNSPLHFGNGTRLTVT.

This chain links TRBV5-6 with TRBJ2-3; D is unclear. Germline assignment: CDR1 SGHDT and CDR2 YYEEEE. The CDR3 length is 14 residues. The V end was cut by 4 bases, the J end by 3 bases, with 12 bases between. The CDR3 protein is CASSTPPLTDTQYF. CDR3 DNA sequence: TGTGCCAGCAGCACCCCACCGCTAACAGATACGCAGTATTTT.

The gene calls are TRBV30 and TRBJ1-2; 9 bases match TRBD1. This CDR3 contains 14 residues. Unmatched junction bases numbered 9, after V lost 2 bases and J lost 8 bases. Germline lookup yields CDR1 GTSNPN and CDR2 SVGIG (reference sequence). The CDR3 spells CAWSRDRGRWGYTF. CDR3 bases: TGTGCCTGGAGTAGAGACAGGGGGAGATGGGGCTACACCTTC.

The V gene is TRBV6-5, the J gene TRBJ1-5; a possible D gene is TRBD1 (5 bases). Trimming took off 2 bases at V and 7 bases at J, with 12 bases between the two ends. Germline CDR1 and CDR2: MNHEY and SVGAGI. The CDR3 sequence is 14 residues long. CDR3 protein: CASSYGAGSQPQHF. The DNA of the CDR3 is TGTGCCAGCAGTTACGGAGCAGGGTCCCAGCCCCAGCATTTT.

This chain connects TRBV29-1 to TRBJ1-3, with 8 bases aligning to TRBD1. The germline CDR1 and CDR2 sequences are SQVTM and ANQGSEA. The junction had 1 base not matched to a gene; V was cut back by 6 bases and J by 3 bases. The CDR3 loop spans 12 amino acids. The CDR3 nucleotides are TGCAGCGTCGACAGGGGTGGAAACACCATATATTTT. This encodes CSVDRGGNTIYF.

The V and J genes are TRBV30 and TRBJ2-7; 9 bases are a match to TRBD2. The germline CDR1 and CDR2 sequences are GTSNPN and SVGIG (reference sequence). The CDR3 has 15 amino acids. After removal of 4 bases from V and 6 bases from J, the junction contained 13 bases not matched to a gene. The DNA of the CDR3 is TGTGCCTGGACGGCGGGAGGGCCTGGTTACTCCGAGCAGTACTTC. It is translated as CAWTAGGPGYSEQYF.

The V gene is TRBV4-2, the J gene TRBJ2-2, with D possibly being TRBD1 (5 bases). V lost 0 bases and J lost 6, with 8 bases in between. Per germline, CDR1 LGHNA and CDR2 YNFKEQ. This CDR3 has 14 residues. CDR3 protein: CASSQDLQAGELFF. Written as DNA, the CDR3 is TGTGCCAGCAGCCAAGATTTACAGGCCGGGGAGCTGTTTTTT.

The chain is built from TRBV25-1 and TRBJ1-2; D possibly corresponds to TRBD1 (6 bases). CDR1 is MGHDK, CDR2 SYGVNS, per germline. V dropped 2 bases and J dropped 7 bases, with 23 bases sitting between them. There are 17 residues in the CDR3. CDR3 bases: TGTGCCAGCAGTGAAAGGGCGGGGGCCCTGGCCTTCGGTGGCTACACCTTC. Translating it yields CASSERAGALAFGGYTF.

CDR3 residues: CASSSGQGNTGELFF. For the CDR3, the DNA is TGCGCCAGCAGCTCGGGACAGGGTAACACCGGGGAGCTGTTTTTT. This chain uses TRBV5-1 with TRBJ2-2; TRBD1 matches 9 bases. The V segment lost 3 bases and the J segment 2 bases; nucleotides outside the gene matches: 2. The CDR3 covers 15 residues. Looked up from germline, CDR1 is SGHRS and CDR2 is YFSETQ.

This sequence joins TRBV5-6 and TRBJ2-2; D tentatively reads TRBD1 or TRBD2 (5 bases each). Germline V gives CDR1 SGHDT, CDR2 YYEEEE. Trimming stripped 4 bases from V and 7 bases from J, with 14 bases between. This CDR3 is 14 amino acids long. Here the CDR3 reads CASSPMGVGGELFF. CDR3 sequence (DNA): TGTGCCAGCAGCCCCATGGGGGTGGGCGGGGAGCTGTTTTTT.

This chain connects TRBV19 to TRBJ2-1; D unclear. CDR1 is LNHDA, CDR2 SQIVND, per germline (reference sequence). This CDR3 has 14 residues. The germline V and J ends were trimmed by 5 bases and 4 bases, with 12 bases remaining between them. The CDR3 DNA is TGTGCCAGTAGTCGGACGGGCCCATACAATGAGCAGTTCTTC. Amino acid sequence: CASSRTGPYNEQFF.

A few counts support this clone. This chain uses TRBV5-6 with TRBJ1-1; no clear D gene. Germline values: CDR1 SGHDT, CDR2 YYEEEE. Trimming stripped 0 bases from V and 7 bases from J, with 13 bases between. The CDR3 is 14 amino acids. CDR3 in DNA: TGTGCCAGCAGCTTGGGGGAGACCTATGGTGAAGCTTTCTTT. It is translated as CASSLGETYGEAFF. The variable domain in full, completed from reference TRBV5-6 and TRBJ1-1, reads DAGVTQSPTHLIKTRGQQVTLRCSPKSGHDTVSWYQQALGQGPQFIFQYYEEEERQRGNFPDRFSGHQFPNYSSELNVNALLLGDSALYLCASSLGETYGEAFFGQGTRLTVV.

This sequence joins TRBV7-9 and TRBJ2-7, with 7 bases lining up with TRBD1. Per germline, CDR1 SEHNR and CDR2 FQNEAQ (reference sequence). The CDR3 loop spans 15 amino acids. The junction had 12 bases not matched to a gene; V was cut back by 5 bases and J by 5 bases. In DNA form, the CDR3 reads TGTGCCAGCAGCGCCACACAGGGGTGGCGGGACGAGCAGTACTTC. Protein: CASSATQGWRDEQYF.

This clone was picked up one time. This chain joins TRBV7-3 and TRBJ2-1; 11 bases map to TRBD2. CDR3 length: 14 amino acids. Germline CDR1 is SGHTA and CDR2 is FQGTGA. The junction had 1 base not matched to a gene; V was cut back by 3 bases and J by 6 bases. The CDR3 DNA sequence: TGTGCCAGCAGCTTTAGCGGGGGGGCCAATGAGCAGTTCTTC. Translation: CASSFSGGANEQFF. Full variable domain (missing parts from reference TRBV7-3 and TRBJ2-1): GAGVSQTPSNKVTEKGKYVELRCDPISGHTALYWYRQSLGQGPEFLIYFQGTGAADDSGLPNDRFFAVRPEGSVSTLKIQRTERGDSAVYLCASSFSGGANEQFFGPGTRLTVL.

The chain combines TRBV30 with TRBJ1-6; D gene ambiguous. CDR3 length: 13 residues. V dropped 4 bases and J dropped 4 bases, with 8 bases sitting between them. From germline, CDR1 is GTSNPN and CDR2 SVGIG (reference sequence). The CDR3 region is CAWTRFYNSPLHF. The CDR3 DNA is TGTGCCTGGACCAGATTTTATAATTCACCCCTCCACTTT.

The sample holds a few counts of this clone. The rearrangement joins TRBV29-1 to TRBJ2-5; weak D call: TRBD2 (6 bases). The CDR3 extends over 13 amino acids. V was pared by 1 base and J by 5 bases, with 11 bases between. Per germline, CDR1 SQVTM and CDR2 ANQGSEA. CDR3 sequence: CSVEGGVVETQYF. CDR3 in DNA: TGCAGCGTTGAAGGCGGGGTAGTCGAGACCCAGTACTTC.

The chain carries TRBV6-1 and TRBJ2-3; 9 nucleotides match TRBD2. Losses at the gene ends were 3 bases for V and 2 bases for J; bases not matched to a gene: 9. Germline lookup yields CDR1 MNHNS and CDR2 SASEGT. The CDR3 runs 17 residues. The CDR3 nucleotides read TGTGCCAGCAGTGACGCGGGGGGGAGTTACGCCACAGATACGCAGTATTTT. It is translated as CASSDAGGSYATDTQYF.